This paragraph reports one T cell receptor beta chain. As handled by the study authors: Amplification from reference gene primers served as the basis for estimated nucleated cell counts. Sequencing was performed with immunoSEQ multiplex PCR; in TCRdb, only in-frame clones are kept and a portion is missing. V and J calls and clone size come straight from that table; D and trimming were deduced from the DNA. The sample comprises under 200,000 clones, roughly 84% of which are singletons, and approximately 1.3% rests with the top ten. This CDR3 has 17 residues. The junction had 6 bases not matched to a gene; V was cut back by 3 bases and J by 0 bases. CDR1 is LNHDA, CDR2 SQIVND, per germline (reference sequence). This specimen comes from a study of blood T cell repertoires in COVID-19. Study overall: The United States, Italy and Spain provided the acute and convalescent COVID-19 samples. PBMCs, B-cell-depleted T cells, or T cells provided the cDNA or gDNA that made up the material.

The source material was peripheral blood. The TCR sequence derives from a man aged 60 to 75 who had recovered from COVID-19. The rearrangement joins TRBV19 to TRBJ1-5; 9 bases match TRBD1. CDR3 sequence (DNA): TGTGCCAGTAGTATCCGACAGGGGGTCCTTAGCAATCAGCCCCAGCATTTT. The encoded protein is CASSIRQGVLSNQPQHF.